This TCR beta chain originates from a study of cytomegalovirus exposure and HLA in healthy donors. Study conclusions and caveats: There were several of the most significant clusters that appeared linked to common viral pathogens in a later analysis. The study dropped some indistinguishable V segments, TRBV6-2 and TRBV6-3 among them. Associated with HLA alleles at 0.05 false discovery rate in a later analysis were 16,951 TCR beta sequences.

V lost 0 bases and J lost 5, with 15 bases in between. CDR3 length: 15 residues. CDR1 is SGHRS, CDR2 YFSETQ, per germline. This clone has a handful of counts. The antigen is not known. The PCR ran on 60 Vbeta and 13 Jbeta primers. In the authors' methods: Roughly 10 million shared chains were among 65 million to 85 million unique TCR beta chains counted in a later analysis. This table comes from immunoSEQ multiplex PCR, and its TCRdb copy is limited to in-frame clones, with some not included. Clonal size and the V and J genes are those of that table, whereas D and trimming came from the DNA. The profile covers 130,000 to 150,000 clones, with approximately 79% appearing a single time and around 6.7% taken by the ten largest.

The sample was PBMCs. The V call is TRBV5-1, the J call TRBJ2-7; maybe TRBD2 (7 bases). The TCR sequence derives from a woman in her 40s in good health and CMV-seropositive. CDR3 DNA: TGCGCCAGCAGCTTGGCCTTAGGGGGGGGCGACGAGCAGTACTTC. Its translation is CASSLALGGGDEQYF. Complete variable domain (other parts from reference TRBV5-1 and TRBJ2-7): KAGVTQTPRYLIKTRGQQVTLSCSPISGHRSVSWYQQTPGQGLQFLFEYFSETQRNKGNFPGRFSGRQFSNSRSEMNVSTLELGDSALYLCASSLALGGGDEQYFGPGTRLTVT.